This T cell receptor beta chain appears in the sequencing data of a study of blood T cell repertoires in COVID-19. Across the study: Acute-phase and convalescent COVID-19 samples originated in the United States, Italy and Spain. Nucleic acid was either cDNA or gDNA, and it came from T cells, B-cell-depleted T cells, or PBMCs.

Methods used by the authors: Nucleated cell counts were estimated from reference gene primer amplification. Method: immunoSEQ multiplex PCR; TCRdb's copy keeps in-frame clones and lacks some. The V and J calls and clone size are taken from that table; D and trimming were inferred from the DNA. The sample has about 130,000 clones, around 86% seen once. The CDR3 runs 15 residues. Germline CDR1 reads LGHDT; CDR2 reads YNNKEL (reference sequence). The germline V and J ends were trimmed by 4 bases and 0 bases, with 10 bases remaining between them. V usage is TRBV3-1 (or the pseudogene TRBV3-2) and J usage is TRBJ1-3; D remains ambiguous. The sequence was obtained from a woman older than 75 with acute or convalescent COVID-19. Specimen: peripheral blood. CDR3 DNA sequence: TGTGCCAGCAGCCTTGGGCCCTCCTCTGGAAACACCATATATTTT. Protein sequence: CASSLGPSSGNTIYF.